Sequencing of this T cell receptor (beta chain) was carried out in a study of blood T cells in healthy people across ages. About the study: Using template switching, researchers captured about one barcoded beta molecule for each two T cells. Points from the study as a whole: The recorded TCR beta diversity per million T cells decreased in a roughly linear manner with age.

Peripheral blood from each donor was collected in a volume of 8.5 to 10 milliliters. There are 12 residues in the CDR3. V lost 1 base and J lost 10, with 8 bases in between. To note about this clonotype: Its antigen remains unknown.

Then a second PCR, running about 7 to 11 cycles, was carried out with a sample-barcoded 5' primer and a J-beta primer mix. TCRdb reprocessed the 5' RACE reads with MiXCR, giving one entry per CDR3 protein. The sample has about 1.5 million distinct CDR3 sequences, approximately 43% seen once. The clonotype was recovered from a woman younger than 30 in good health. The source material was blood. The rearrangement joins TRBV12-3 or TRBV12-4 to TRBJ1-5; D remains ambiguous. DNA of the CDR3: TGTGCCAGCAGTTTAGGTCCCCACCCCCAGCATTTT. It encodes CASSLGPHPQHF.